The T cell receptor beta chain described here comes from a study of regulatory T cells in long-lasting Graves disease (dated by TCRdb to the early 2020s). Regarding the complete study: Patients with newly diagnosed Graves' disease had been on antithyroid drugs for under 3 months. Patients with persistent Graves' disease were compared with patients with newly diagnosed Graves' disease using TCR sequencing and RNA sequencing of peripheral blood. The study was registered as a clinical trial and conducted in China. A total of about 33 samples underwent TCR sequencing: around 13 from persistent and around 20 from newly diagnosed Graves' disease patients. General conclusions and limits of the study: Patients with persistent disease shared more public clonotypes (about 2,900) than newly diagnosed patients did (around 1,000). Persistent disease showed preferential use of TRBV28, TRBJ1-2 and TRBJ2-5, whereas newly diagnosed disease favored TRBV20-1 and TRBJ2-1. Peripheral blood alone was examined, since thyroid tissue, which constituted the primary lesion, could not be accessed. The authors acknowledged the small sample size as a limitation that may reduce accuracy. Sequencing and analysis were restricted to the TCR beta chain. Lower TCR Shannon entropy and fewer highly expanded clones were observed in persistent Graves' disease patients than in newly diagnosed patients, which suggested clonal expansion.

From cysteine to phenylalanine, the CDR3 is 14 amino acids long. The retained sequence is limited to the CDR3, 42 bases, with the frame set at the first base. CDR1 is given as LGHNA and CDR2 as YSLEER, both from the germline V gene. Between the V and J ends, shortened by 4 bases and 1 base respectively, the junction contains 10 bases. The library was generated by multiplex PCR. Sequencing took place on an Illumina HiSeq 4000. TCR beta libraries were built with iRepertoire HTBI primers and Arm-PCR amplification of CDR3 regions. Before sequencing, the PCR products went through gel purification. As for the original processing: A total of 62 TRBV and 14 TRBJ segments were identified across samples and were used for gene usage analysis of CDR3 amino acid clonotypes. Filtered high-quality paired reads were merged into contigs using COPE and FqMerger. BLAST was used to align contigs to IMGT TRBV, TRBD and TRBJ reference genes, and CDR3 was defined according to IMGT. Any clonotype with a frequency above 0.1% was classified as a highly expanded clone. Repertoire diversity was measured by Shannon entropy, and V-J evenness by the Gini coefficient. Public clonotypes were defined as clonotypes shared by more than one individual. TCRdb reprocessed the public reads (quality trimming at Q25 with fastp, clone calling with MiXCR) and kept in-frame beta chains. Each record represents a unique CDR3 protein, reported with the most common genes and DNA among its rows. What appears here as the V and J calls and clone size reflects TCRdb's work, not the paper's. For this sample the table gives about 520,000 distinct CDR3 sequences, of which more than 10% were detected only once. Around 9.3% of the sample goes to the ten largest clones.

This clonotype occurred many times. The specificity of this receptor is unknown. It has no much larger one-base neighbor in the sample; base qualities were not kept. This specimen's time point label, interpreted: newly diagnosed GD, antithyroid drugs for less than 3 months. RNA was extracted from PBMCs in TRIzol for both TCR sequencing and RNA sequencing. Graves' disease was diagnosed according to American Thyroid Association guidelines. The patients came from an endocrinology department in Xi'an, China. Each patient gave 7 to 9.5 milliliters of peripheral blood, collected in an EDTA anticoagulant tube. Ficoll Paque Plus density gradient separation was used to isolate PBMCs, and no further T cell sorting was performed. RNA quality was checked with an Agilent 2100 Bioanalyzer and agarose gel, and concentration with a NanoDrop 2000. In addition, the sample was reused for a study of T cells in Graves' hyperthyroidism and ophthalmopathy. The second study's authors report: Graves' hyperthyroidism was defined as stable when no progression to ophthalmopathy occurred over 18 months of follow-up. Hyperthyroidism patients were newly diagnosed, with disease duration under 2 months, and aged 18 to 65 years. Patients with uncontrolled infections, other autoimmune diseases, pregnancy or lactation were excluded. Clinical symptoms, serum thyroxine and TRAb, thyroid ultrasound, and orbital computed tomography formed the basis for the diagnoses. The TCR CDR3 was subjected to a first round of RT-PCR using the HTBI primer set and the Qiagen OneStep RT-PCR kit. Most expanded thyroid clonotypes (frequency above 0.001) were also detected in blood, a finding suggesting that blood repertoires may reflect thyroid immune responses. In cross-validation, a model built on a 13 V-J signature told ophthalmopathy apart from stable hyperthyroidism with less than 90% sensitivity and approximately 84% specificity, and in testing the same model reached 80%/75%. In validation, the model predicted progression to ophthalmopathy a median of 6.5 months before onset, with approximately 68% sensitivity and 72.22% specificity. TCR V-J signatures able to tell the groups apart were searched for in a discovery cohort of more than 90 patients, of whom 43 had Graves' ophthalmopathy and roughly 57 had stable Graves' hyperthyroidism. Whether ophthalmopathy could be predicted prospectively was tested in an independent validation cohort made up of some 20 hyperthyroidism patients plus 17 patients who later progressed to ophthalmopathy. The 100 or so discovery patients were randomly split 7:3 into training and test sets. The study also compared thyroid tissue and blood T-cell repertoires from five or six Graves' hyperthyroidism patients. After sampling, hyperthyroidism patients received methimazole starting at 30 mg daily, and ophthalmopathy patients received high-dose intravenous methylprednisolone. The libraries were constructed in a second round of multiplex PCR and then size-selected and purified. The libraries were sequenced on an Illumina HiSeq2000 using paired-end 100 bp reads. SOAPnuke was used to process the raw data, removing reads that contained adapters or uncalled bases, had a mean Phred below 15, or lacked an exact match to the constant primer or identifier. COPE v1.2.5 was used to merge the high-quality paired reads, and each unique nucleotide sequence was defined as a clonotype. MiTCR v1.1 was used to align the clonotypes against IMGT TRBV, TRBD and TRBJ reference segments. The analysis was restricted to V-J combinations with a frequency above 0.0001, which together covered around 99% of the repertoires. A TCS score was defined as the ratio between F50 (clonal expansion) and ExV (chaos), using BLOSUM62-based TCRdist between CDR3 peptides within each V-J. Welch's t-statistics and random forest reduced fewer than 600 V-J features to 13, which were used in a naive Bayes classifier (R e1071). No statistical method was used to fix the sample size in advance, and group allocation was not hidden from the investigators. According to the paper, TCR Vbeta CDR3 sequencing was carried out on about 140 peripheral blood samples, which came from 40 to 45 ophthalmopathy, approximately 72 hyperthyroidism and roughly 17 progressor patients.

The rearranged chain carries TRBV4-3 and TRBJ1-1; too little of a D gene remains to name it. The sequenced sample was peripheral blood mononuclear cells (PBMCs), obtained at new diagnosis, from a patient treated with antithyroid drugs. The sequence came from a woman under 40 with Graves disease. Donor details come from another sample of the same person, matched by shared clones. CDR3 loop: CASSRIEQNTEAFF. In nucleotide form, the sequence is TGCGCCAGCAGCCGGATAGAACAGAACACTGAAGCTTTCTTT.